These 21 T cell receptor beta chains were all obtained from the same sample, sequenced in a study of blood T cell repertoires in COVID-19. Some clones are missing from TCRdb's copy, which holds only in-frame ones; the method was immunoSEQ multiplex PCR. The repertoire consists of approximately 230,000 clones, with about 86% occurring once and the leading ten covering around 15%. The sample comprised PBMCs or T cells enriched from blood (not recorded which). The receptors derive from a woman aged 50 to 60 with acute COVID-19.

The chain recombines TRBV7-8 with TRBJ2-7; D is perhaps TRBD1 (6 bases). This CDR3 has 14 amino acids. Germline CDR1 and CDR2: SGHVS and FQNEAQ. Trimming removed 1 base from V and 3 bases from J, with 10 bases in between. The CDR3 protein is CASSLGGTNYEQYF. The CDR3 region has the DNA TGTGCCAGCAGCTTAGGAGGGACAAACTACGAGCAGTACTTC.

The chain carries TRBV3-1 (or the pseudogene TRBV3-2) and TRBJ1-2, with D possibly matching TRBD1 (5 bases). Germline CDR1 reads LGHDT; CDR2 reads YNNKEL (reference sequence). This CDR3 is built from 13 residues. V was cut by 4 bases and J by 1 base, with 7 bases left in between. The CDR3 loop reads CASSPGLNYGYTF. The CDR3 nucleotides read TGTGCCAGCAGCCCGGGACTTAACTATGGCTACACCTTC.

The CDR3 sequence: CASSEVIGTGEASNYGYTF. In DNA, the CDR3 is TGTGCCAGCAGTGAAGTCATCGGTACAGGGGAGGCCTCTAACTATGGCTACACCTTC. V usage is TRBV6-1 and J usage is TRBJ1-2; 7 positions agree with TRBD1. J gave up 0 bases and V 1 base, and 14 bases lay outside the gene matches. CDR1 and CDR2 from the germline V gene are MNHNS and SASEGT. The CDR3 is made up of 19 amino acids.

The chain combines TRBV3-1 (or the pseudogene TRBV3-2) with TRBJ2-3; perhaps TRBD2 as D (6 bases). Germline CDR1 is LGHDT and CDR2 is YNNKEL (reference sequence). The CDR3 has 17 residues. The V end lost 3 bases, the J end lost 2 bases, and 18 bases lay between the germline ends. Written as DNA, the CDR3 is TGTGCCAGCAGCCATGGGGGGACCCACACACACACAGATACGCAGTATTTT. Translating gives CASSHGGTHTHTDTQYF.

The rearrangement joins TRBV4-1 to TRBJ1-5; 7 bases are shared with TRBD1. CDR1 and CDR2 from the germline V gene are MGHRA and YSYEKL. This CDR3 has 14 amino acids. J gave up 4 bases and V 3 bases, and 3 bases lay outside the gene matches. CDR3 coding DNA: TGCGCCAGCAGCCACCAACAGGGGAATCAGCCCCAGCATTTT. Its translation is CASSHQQGNQPQHF.

The chain is built from TRBV5-1 and TRBJ1-1, with TRBD1 as a possible D gene (6 bases). V was cut by 4 bases and J by 2 bases, with 12 bases left in between. Germline CDR1 SGHRS, CDR2 YFSETQ. The CDR3 is 14 amino acids. The CDR3 spells CASSTRTANTEAFF. CDR3 nucleotide sequence: TGCGCCAGCAGCACACGGACAGCAAACACTGAAGCTTTCTTT.

The J gene is TRBJ2-7, the V gene TRBV21-1; TRBD2, the table's D call, lacks a check against the DNA. TRBV21-1 is a known pseudogene. This CDR3 spans 14 amino acids. CDR3 coding DNA: TGTGCCAGCAGCAAAGAAGAACTGCCCCACGAGCAGTACTTC. This translates into CASSKEELPHEQYF.

DNA of the CDR3: TGTGCCAGCAGTTACTCCCCGGGGAGGGGACTAGCGGGAGGGAATGAGCAGTTCTTC. It specifies CASSYSPGRGLAGGNEQFF. The genes are TRBV6-2 or TRBV6-3 and TRBJ2-1; TRBD2 matches 16 bases. The length of the CDR3 is 19 residues. In germline, CDR1 is MNHEY, CDR2 SVGEGT. Trimming removed 0 bases from V and 7 bases from J; junction bases left unmatched: 9.

The chain is built from TRBV27 and TRBJ1-2; a possible D gene is TRBD1 (5 bases). CDR3 size: 13 residues. V was trimmed by 2 bases and J by 4 bases, leaving 8 bases between them. The germline gives CDR1 MNHEY, CDR2 SMNVEV (reference sequence). The CDR3 loop is CASSLRGLYGYTF. The DNA of the CDR3 is TGTGCCAGCAGTTTAAGGGGCCTCTATGGCTACACCTTC.

This chain connects TRBV25-1 to TRBJ1-1; 8 bases line up with TRBD1. The CDR3 extends over 13 amino acids. The V gene's germline CDR1 is MGHDK and CDR2 SYGVNS. Losses at the gene ends were 5 bases for V and 12 bases for J; bases not matched to a gene: 11. DNA for the CDR3: TGTGCCAGCAGTAGAGGCGGACAGGGTGGATCTTTCTTT. Translating gives CASSRGGQGGSFF.

The V call is TRBV10-3, the J call TRBJ2-1; 9 bases are shared with TRBD2. In germline, CDR1 is ENHRY, CDR2 SYGVKD. The CDR3 runs 16 residues. V shed 5 bases and J 4 bases; nucleotides not matched to a gene: 9. The CDR3 here is CAISPNSGRLYNEQFF. CDR3 nucleotides: TGTGCCATCAGTCCTAACAGCGGGAGGCTATACAATGAGCAGTTCTTC.

This clone was seen just once. V and J are TRBV6-5 and TRBJ1-2; D not resolved. CDR1 and CDR2 from the germline V gene are MNHEY and SVGAGI. The CDR3 sequence is 14 residues long. V shed 8 bases and J shed 4 bases, with 17 bases lying between them. The CDR3, as DNA: TGTGCCAGCGGAGAGGGAGGGTTTGCCTATGGCTACACCTTC. The encoded protein is CASGEGGFAYGYTF.

The chain couples TRBV28 to TRBJ2-1; 7 bases are shared with TRBD2. V dropped 6 bases and J dropped 1; count of bases not matched to a gene: 9. Germline V gene lookup returns CDR1 MDHEN and CDR2 SYDVKM. The CDR3 contains 16 residues. CDR3 sequence (DNA): TGTGCCAGCAGGACCTATAGCGGGTTTTCCTACAATGAGCAGTTCTTC. Protein product: CASRTYSGFSYNEQFF.

The chain is built from TRBV6-5 and TRBJ1-5; D remains unclear. V lost 5 bases to trimming and J lost 7 bases, with 18 bases between them. The V gene's germline CDR1 is MNHEY and CDR2 SVGAGI. The CDR3 spans 15 residues. The CDR3 coding sequence is TGTGCCAGCAGTCCCTCTTTGGGGAGTTGGCAGCCCCAGCATTTT. Protein sequence: CASSPSLGSWQPQHF.

This sequence joins TRBV28 and TRBJ2-7; a possible D gene is TRBD1 (7 bases). With 6 bases removed from V and 4 bases from J, the gap between germline ends came to 13 bases. The CDR3 has 13 amino acids. Germline V gene lookup returns CDR1 MDHEN and CDR2 SYDVKM. The CDR3 DNA is TGTGCCAGCAGGCGCGGGACAGCTTACGAGCAGTACTTC. Translating gives CASRRGTAYEQYF.

Here the CDR3 reads CASSGPAGDTQYF. In DNA form, the CDR3 reads TGCGCCAGCAGCGGCCCAGCAGGAGATACGCAGTATTTT. This chain uses TRBV5-1 with TRBJ2-3; D is ambiguous. Germline CDR1 reads SGHRS; CDR2 reads YFSETQ. V was shortened by 4 bases and J by 5 bases, with 11 bases between the two germline ends. The CDR3 contains 13 residues.

The CDR3 reads CASSWGEGGTVYEQYF. CDR3 coding DNA: TGTGCCAGCAGCTGGGGCGAGGGCGGGACAGTCTACGAGCAGTACTTC. The rearrangement uses TRBV7-3 and TRBJ2-7; possibly TRBD1 for D (7 bases). The germline V gene encodes CDR1 SGHTA and CDR2 FQGTGA. The V end was cut by 4 bases, the J end by 3 bases, with 19 bases between. The CDR3 loop spans 16 amino acids.

The V and J genes are TRBV7-2 and TRBJ2-2; 11 nucleotides match TRBD2. V gave up 3 bases and J gave up 6 bases; unmatched junction bases: 3. Germline values: CDR1 SGHTA, CDR2 FQGNSA. The CDR3 extends over 15 amino acids. CDR3 loop: CASSLGLAVAGELFF. The CDR3 DNA sequence: TGTGCCAGCAGCTTGGGACTAGCGGTGGCCGGGGAGCTGTTTTTT.

CDR3 DNA: TGTGCCAGCAGCCTTTTGGACAGGGGGCGCGGGGACACTGAAGCTTTCTTT. Protein product: CASSLLDRGRGDTEAFF. The chain uses TRBV5-5 and TRBJ1-1; 11 bases fit TRBD1. With V trimmed by 4 bases and J by 3 bases, 11 bases remained unmatched. Looked up from germline, CDR1 is SGHKS and CDR2 is YYEKEE (reference sequence). The CDR3 runs to 17 residues.

J is TRBJ1-2 and V is TRBV7-3; D might be TRBD1 (6 bases). Trimming took off 1 base at V and 7 bases at J, with 16 bases between the two ends. The CDR3 runs to 15 residues. Per germline, CDR1 SGHTA and CDR2 FQGTGA. CDR3 nucleotides: TGTGCCAGCAGCTTAATGGCAGGGGAAGGTTCTGGCTACACCTTC. Its protein product is CASSLMAGEGSGYTF.

V gene TRBV6-1 combines with J gene TRBJ2-3, with 9 bases matching TRBD2. This CDR3 contains 16 residues. V shed 2 bases, J shed 0 bases, and the junction held 3 bases outside the gene matches. Germline assignment: CDR1 MNHNS and CDR2 SASEGT. DNA for the CDR3: TGTGCCAGCAGTGAACTAGCGGGGTCTAGCACAGATACGCAGTATTTT. This encodes CASSELAGSSTDTQYF.